These T cell receptor beta chains were read from a single sample in a study of technical replicates of blood from a handful of donors. Data came from immunoSEQ multiplex PCR; TCRdb stores just in-frame clones and leaves some out. The data contain about 93,000 clones, 95% of them singletons. Sequencing was carried out using T cells isolated from PBMCs. These receptors all stem from a human donor in good health. Each CDR3 is given with its conserved first and last residue. D genes are given only for firm matches. Clone size is stated in some rows and not others, as once, few, many or a class when expanded.

J gene	D gene	clone size	V gene	CDR3 DNA	CDR3 protein
TRBJ1-5	-	-	TRBV10-3	TGTGCCATCGGACAGACAGATAGCAATCAGCCCCAGCATTTT	CAIGQTDSNQPQHF
TRBJ2-1	TRBD2	once	TRBV19	TGTGCCAGTAGTATGAGTCTAGCGGGAGGGGTCAACAATGAGCAGTTCTTC	CASSMSLAGGVNNEQFF
TRBJ2-7	-	-	TRBV28	TGTGCCAGCAGTTTTTCGCCCCTCCCTACCTACGAGCAGTACTTC	CASSFSPLPTYEQYF
TRBJ1-2	-	-	TRBV7-2	TGTGCCAGCAGCTTAGGACAGGCGGCATATGGCTACACCTTC	CASSLGQAAYGYTF
TRBJ2-7	TRBD2	-	TRBV30	TGTGCCTGGAGTGTGTCGGGGGGCTCCTACGAGCAGTACTTC	CAWSVSGGSYEQYF
TRBJ2-3	TRBD1	-	TRBV6-1	TGTGCCAGCGGACAGGCTGTCGTCAAAACAGATACGCAGTATTTT	CASGQAVVKTDTQYF
TRBJ2-1	TRBD2	-	TRBV29-1	TGCAGCGTCGAGGCGGGGGGTGCCCTACAAGGTGAGCAGTTCTTC	CSVEAGGALQGEQFF
TRBJ2-7	TRBD2	once	TRBV2	TGTGCCACCCTAGGGGTTAGCGGGAGCTCCTACGAGCAGTACTTC	CATLGVSGSSYEQYF
TRBJ1-4	-	-	TRBV7-9	TGTGCCAGCAGAAAAAGCAGGGAATTGGATGAAAAACTGTTTTTT	CASRKSRELDEKLFF
TRBJ2-4	-	-	TRBV30	TGTGCCTGGAGAAGGTTGGGCAGGGATTCCGATAATGCCAAAAACATTCAGTACTTC	CAWRRLGRDSDNAKNIQYF
TRBJ1-2	TRBD1	-	TRBV7-2	TGTGCCAGCAGCTTAGCGGCCCCATCTCTACAGGGGGGCTACACCTTC	CASSLAAPSLQGGYTF
TRBJ1-1	-	-	TRBV10-2	TGCGCCAGCAGCGAAGGAACAGGCTTGAACACTGAAGCTTTCTTT	CASSEGTGLNTEAFF
TRBJ1-2	-	-	TRBV7-9	TGTGCCAGCAGCTTAGTTAGCAGAGCGGATGGCTACACCTTC	CASSLVSRADGYTF
TRBJ2-2	TRBD2	-	TRBV11-3	TGTGCCAGCAGCCAATCCGAGGGACTAGCGGGGGTTAACACCGGGGAGCTGTTTTTT	CASSQSEGLAGVNTGELFF
TRBJ1-2	-	-	TRBV10-3	TGTGCCATCAGTGAGTCAGCCGTCGGTTTGGATGGCTACACCTTC	CAISESAVGLDGYTF
TRBJ1-1	TRBD1	-	TRBV5-1	TGCGCCAGCAGCTTGACCGGATACTTAGCCGGGACAGGGGTCATGAACACTGAAGCTTTCTTT	CASSLTGYLAGTGVMNTEAFF
TRBJ1-3	-	-	TRBV5-5	TGTGCCAGCAGCTCCAAGGGGAACACCATATATTTT	CASSSKGNTIYF
TRBJ2-5	-	-	TRBV6-1	TGTGCCAGCAGGGTGGGGGGGCGAGGAGAGACCCAGTACTTC	CASRVGGRGETQYF
TRBJ2-1	TRBD2	-	TRBV7-9	TGTGCCAGCAGCCCCTACCTTAGCGGGGGGGAGTTCTTC	CASSPYLSGGEFF
TRBJ1-5	-	-	TRBV11-3	TGTGCCAGCCCCAGGGGTGGGTGGGGGCCCCAGCATTTT	CASPRGGWGPQHF
TRBJ1-2	-	once	TRBV5-6	TGTGCCAGCAGCACAGGGCCCTATGGCTACACCTTC	CASSTGPYGYTF
TRBJ2-3	TRBD1	-	TRBV6-4	TGTGCCAGCAGTGACCCCACCGGGACAGGGGCCCGCTGGGGCACAGATACGCAGTATTTT	CASSDPTGTGARWGTDTQYF
TRBJ1-1	-	-	TRBV6-5	TGTGCCAGCATGTCAGGACAGTTCGGCACTGAAGCTTTCTTT	CASMSGQFGTEAFF
TRBJ2-1	-	-	TRBV7-8	TGTGCCAGCAGCTTAAGTGGGGCCGGGCGCAATGAGCAGTTCTTC	CASSLSGAGRNEQFF
TRBJ1-2	-	-	TRBV5-1	TGCGCCAGCAGCTTGGGACCGACGAGCGATGGCTACACCTTC	CASSLGPTSDGYTF
TRBJ2-1	-	-	TRBV6-5	TGTGCCAGCAGTTACTCTGGCGGAGCGGTCCACAATGAGCAGTTCTTC	CASSYSGGAVHNEQFF
TRBJ2-7	-	-	TRBV7-2	TGTGCCAGCAGTTTACGGGCAGGGGAAAACTACGAGCAGTACTTC	CASSLRAGENYEQYF
TRBJ1-1	TRBD1	-	TRBV29-1	TGCAGCGCACAACAGGGGCAGAACACTGAAGCTTTCTTT	CSAQQGQNTEAFF
TRBJ2-2	-	once	TRBV9	TGTGCCAGCAGCGCCGAGGCAGGGACATACACCGGGGAGCTGTTTTTT	CASSAEAGTYTGELFF
TRBJ2-3	TRBD2	-	TRBV19	TGTGCCAGTAGTATGTTAGCGGGACGCACAGATACGCAGTATTTT	CASSMLAGRTDTQYF
TRBJ1-5	-	-	TRBV18	TGTGCCAGCTCACCACTAGGAGGGAGCAATCAGCCCCAGCATTTT	CASSPLGGSNQPQHF
TRBJ2-7	-	-	TRBV7-8	TGTGCCAGCAGTTTATCTAGAGACGAGCAGTACTTC	CASSLSRDEQYF
TRBJ2-2	-	-	TRBV15	TGTGCCACCAGCAGAGCGGTGGGGGCCGTAAACACCGGGGAGCTGTTTTTT	CATSRAVGAVNTGELFF
TRBJ2-7	-	-	TRBV11-3	TGTGCCAGCAGCCGAGACAGCAAAACATCCTACGAGCAGTACTTC	CASSRDSKTSYEQYF
TRBJ2-5	-	-	TRBV30	TGTGCCTGGAGTGATACAATGAAGACCCAGTACTTC	CAWSDTMKTQYF
TRBJ1-1	-	few	TRBV7-8	TGTGCCAGCAGCTTAGGTAGGGGGGGGATGAACACTGAAGCTTTCTTT	CASSLGRGGMNTEAFF
TRBJ2-7	-	-	TRBV19	TGTGCCAGTAGTAACGGAGAATACGAGCAGTACTTC	CASSNGEYEQYF
TRBJ2-7	TRBD2	-	TRBV27	TGTGCCAGCAGTCAAAGCGGGAGGATGGAGGAGCAGTACTTC	CASSQSGRMEEQYF
TRBJ2-3	TRBD1	-	TRBV28	TGTGCCAGCAGTTATGGGACAGGGATCACAGATACGCAGTATTTT	CASSYGTGITDTQYF
TRBJ1-4	-	-	TRBV19	TGTGCCAGTAGTCCCGGAGGGGAGGAAAAACTGTTTTTT	CASSPGGEEKLFF
TRBJ2-7	TRBD2	-	TRBV2	TGTGCCAGCAGAGGGGCCCCGGGACTAGCGGGGGGTATCGCCGCCGCGGGCGAGCAGTACTTC	CASRGAPGLAGGIAAAGEQYF
TRBJ2-2	TRBD1	-	TRBV6-5	TGTGCCAGCAGCCGGGACAGGGTTAACGGGGAGCTGTTTTTT	CASSRDRVNGELFF
TRBJ2-3	TRBD2	-	TRBV4-1	TGCGCCAGCAGCCGCCTACCCGCCGCCCCTAGCGGAAGATGGGAAGATACGCAGTATTTT	CASSRLPAAPSGRWEDTQYF
TRBJ2-2	-	-	TRBV5-4	TGTGCCAGCAGCGCGGGACTCCTCGGCTCCGGGGAGCTGTTTTTT	CASSAGLLGSGELFF
TRBJ1-2	-	-	TRBV25-1	TGTGCCAGCAGTGAATATTCGGGTCATGGCCTCTACACCTTC	CASSEYSGHGLYTF
TRBJ2-7	-	once	TRBV7-9	TGTGCCAGCAGCCCTGGACAGACCTACGAGCAGTACTTC	CASSPGQTYEQYF